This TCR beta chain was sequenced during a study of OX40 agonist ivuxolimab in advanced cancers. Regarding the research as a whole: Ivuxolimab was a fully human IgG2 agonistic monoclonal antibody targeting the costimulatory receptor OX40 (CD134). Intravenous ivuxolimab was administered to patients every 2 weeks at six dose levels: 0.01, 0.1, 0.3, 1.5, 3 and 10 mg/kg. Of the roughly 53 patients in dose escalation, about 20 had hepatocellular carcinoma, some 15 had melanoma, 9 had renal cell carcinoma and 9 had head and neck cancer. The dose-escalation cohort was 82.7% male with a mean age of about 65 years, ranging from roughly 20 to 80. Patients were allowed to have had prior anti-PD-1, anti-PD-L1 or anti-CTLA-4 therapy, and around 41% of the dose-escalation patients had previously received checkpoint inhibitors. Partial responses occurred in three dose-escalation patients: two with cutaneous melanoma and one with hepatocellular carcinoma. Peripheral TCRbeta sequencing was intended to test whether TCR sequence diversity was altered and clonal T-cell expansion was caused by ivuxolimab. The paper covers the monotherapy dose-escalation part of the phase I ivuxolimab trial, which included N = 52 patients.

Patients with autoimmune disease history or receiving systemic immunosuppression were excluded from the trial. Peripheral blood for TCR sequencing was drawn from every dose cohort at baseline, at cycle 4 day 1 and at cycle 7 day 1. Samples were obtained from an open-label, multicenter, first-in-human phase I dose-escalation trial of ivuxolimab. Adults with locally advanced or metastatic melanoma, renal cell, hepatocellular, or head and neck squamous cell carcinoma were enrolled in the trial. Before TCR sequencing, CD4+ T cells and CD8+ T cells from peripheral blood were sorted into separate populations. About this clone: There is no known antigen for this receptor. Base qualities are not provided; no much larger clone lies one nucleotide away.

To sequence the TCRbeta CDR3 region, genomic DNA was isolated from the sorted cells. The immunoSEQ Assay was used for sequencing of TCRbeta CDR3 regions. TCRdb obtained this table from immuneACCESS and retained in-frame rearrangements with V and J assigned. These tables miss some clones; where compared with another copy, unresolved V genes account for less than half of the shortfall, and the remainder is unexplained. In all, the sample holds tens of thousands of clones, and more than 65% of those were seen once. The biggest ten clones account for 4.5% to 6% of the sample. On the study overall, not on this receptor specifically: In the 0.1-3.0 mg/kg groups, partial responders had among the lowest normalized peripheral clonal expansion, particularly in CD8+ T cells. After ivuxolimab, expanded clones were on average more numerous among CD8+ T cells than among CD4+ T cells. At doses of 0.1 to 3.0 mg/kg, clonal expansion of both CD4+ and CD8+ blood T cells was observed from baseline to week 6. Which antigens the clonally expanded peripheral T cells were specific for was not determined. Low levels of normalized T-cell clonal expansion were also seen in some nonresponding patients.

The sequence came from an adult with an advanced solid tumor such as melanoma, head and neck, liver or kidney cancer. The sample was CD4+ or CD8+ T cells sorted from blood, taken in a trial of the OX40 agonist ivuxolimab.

In nucleotide form, the sequence is TGTGCCAGCAGCCTGACAGGGTTAGACGGGGAGCTGTTTTTT. This encodes CASSLTGLDGELFF. The chain uses TRBV7-2 and TRBJ2-2, and 7 junction bases match TRBD1. The V end gives up 5 bases and the J end 7 bases, leaving 7 bases in the junction not matched to a gene. The germline V gene encodes CDR1 SGHTA and CDR2 FQGNSA. The CDR3 starts with the cysteine, ends with the phenylalanine, and has 14 residues. Only the CDR3 portion is preserved as DNA: 42 bases, with reading frame beginning at the first base. Supplemented by the reference TRBV7-2 and TRBJ2-2 proteins around the CDR3, the complete variable domain is GAGVSQSPSNKVTEKGKDVELRCDPISGHTALYWYRQSLGQGLEFLIYFQGNSAPDKSGLPSDRFSAERTGGSVSTLTIQRTQQEDSAVYLCASSLTGLDGELFFGEGSRLTVL.